This paragraph reports one TCR beta chain. Per the authors' pipeline: Reference gene primer amplification in the assay estimated nucleated cell counts. Generated by immunoSEQ multiplex PCR, the TCRdb table keeps only in-frame clones and is missing some. V and J calls and clone size are as listed in that table; D and trimming were resolved from the DNA. The data contain 150,000 or so clones, roughly four fifths of them singletons. The sample is drawn from a study of blood T cell repertoires in COVID-19. About the study: Acute and convalescent COVID-19 samples came from the United States, Italy and Spain. The analysed material was cDNA or gDNA that came from T cells, B-cell-depleted T cells, or PBMCs.

The CDR3 consists of 15 residues. V lost 0 bases and J lost 9, with 18 bases in between. Germline lookup yields CDR1 SGDLS and CDR2 YYNGEE. The sequenced sample was peripheral blood. The clonotype was recovered from a woman aged 60-75 years with acute or convalescent COVID-19. The chain employs TRBV9 and TRBJ1-1; no clear D. In DNA form, the CDR3 reads TGTGCCAGCAGCGTAGACCAACAGTGGGTCTCCCAAGCTTTCTTT. Translation gives CASSVDQQWVSQAFF.